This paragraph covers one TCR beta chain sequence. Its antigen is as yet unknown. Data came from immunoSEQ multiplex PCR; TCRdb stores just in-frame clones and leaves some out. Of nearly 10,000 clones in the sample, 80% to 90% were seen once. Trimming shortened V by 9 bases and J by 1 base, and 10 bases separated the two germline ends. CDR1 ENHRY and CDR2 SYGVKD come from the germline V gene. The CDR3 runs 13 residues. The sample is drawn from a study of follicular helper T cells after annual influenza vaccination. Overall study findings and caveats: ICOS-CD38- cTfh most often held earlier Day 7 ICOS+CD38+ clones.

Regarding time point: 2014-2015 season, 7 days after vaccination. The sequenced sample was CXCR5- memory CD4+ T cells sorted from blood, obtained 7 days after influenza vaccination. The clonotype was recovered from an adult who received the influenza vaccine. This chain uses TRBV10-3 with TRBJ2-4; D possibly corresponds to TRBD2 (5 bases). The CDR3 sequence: CAIGSGAKNIQYF. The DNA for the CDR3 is TGTGCCATAGGTTCGGGGGCCAAAAACATTCAGTACTTC.